Sequencing of this T cell receptor beta chain was carried out in a study of sequential checkpoint blockade in melanoma. Data came from immunoSEQ multiplex PCR; TCRdb stores just in-frame clones and leaves some out. The sample holds tens of thousands of clones, 80% to 90% seen once. Germline CDR1 MNHEY, CDR2 SMNVEV (reference sequence). The CDR3 covers 16 residues. With 3 bases removed from V and 2 bases from J, the gap between germline ends came to 17 bases. Regarding treatment: randomized to nivolumab then ipilimumab (arm A) or the reverse (arm B). From thawed PBMCs, live CD3+CD8+ cells negative for CD19 and CD56 were sorted.

The gene calls are TRBV27 and TRBJ2-7; tentatively, D is TRBD1 (5 bases). The sequence was collected from a human donor with melanoma. Specimen: CD8+ T cells sorted from blood (inferred from file names), collected from a patient given nivolumab and ipilimumab in sequence. The CDR3 loop reads CASSFDPRTPTYEQYF. In nucleotides, the CDR3 is TGTGCCAGCAGTTTTGATCCTAGGACACCGACCTACGAGCAGTACTTC.